This TCR beta chain appears in the sequencing data of a study of T cell responses to AZD1222 COVID-19 vaccine (dated by TCRdb to about 2021). About the full investigation: Because spike-specific TCR depth and breadth did not differ between the two schedules, AZD1222 recipients who got a second dose at roughly 4 weeks were pooled with those who got a second dose at roughly 12 weeks. Trial participants were enrolled by age into 18-55, 56-69 and 70-plus year subgroups, with roughly 150, 30 and 60 TCR-sequenced participants respectively. TCR sequencing was performed for roughly 250 trial participants, of whom around 200 were given two doses of AZD1222 and around 25 were given two doses of MenACWY control vaccine. The investigation overall reported the following: The whole spike protein was spanned by vaccine-associated CD4 TCRs, and dominant responses were seen in regions 160-218 and 743-854. Participants were mostly white British, with more females than males. The authors suggested clonal diversity may have been underestimated. No day 14 peak-response samples were available, so repertoires were characterized only after the peak T cell response. The 56-69-year group was small, and its depth increase did not reach significance, likely because of low power. Epitopes outside the regions mutated in the B.1.351 and B.1.1.7 variants were reportedly recognized by nearly half of the unique spike-specific TCRs. After two AZD1222 doses, spike-specific TCR breadth and depth were significantly higher than at day 0 and than in MenACWY recipients. Conclusions about previously exposed vaccinees were limited because only six AZD1222 recipients were SARS-CoV-2 seropositive at baseline.

This clone was observed once. Its antigen has not been determined. No base quality information exists; no much larger clone differs at one position. The CDR3 regions of human TCRbeta chains were analyzed by immunosequencing. Concerning the study's data processing: Repertoire TCRs were checked for matches against a reference library of SARS-CoV-2-specific TCRs that had been generated using the MIRA antigen-specificity platform. Breadth meant the fraction of unique TCRs that were SARS-CoV-2-associated, whereas depth meant the fraction of total T cells that were SARS-CoV-2-associated. Using the MIRA data, each spike-specific TCR was assigned both to the spike region to which the TCR was reactive and to a CD4 or CD8 class. Log10-transformed breadth and depth values were compared by one-way ANOVA with Sidak's multiple comparisons tests. Drawn from immuneACCESS, this table holds only the in-frame rearrangements with V and J called that TCRdb kept. Clones are partly lost; checked studies trace under half to an unresolved V gene and leave the rest unexplained. V and J calls and clone size are given by that table; D and trimming were obtained from the DNA. The sample includes around 100,000 clones, with around 91% observed a single time. The ten largest clones take up about 48% of the sample.

From the cysteine up to the phenylalanine, the CDR3 has a length of 15 residues. Only the CDR3 part of the read is kept: 45 bases, read in frame from the first base. V is clipped by 0 bases and J by 1 base, and the sequence between their germline boundaries is 8 bases long. In the germline V gene (reference sequence), CDR1 corresponds to LNHNV and CDR2 to YYDKDF. The time point label for this specimen denotes: baseline before first vaccination. Vaccinee samples were obtained from the UK trials COV001 and COV002, which included a single-blind randomized controlled phase 2/3 trial of AZD1222 (ChAdOx1 nCoV-19) in healthy adults. For TCRbeta chain sequencing, PBMC samples were collected from trial participants at day 0 and at day 28 after the second dose.

This clonotype was obtained from an adult in good health. The chain was built from TRBV15 and TRBJ2-3; there is no confident call for the D gene. The sample was peripheral blood, taken on day 0 of AZD1222 vaccination. The bases are TGTGCCACCAGCAGAGATTTAAGCGGCACAGATACGCAGTATTTT. The resulting protein is CATSRDLSGTDTQYF.